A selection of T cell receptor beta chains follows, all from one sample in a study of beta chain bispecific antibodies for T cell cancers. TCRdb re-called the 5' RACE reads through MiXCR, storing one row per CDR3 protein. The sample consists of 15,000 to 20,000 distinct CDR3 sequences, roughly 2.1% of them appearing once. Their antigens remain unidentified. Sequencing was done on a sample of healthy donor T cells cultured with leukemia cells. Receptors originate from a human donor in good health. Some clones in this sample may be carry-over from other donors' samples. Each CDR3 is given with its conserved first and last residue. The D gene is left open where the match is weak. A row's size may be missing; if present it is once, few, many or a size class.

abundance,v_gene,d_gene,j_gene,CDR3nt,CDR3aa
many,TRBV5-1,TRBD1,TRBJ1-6,TGCGCCAGCAGCCCGCCGTGGGCAGGACAGGGCGATTCACCCCTCCACTTT,CASSPPWAGQGDSPLHF
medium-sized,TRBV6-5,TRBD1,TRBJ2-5,TGTGCCAGCAGGCCGGACAGGGAGGAGACCCAGTACTTC,CASRPDREETQYF
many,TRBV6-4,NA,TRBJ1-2,TGTGCCAGCAGGCCTAACCAGTGGACAGTTTATGGCTACACCTTC,CASRPNQWTVYGYTF
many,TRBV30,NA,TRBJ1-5,TGTGCCTGGAGTGTGACTGGCGGGCAGCCCCAGCATTTT,CAWSVTGGQPQHF
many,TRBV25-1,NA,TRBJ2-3,TGTGCCAGCAGTACCCCAGGGGCAGATACGCAGTATTTT,CASSTPGADTQYF
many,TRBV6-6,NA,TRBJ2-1,TGTGCCAGCAGTTATAGCTCCTACAATGAGCAGTTCTTC,CASSYSSYNEQFF
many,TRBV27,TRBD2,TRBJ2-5,TGTGCCAGCAGTTTAGCGGGGGGTTACGAGACCCAGTACTTC,CASSLAGGYETQYF
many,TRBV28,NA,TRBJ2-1,TGTGCCAGCAGTATCGGCTCCGGGCCGCCGTTCTCCTACAATGAGCAGTTCTTC,CASSIGSGPPFSYNEQFF
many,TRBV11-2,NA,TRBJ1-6,TGTGCCAGCAGCTGGGCAGGGTGGAATTCACCCCTCCACTTT,CASSWAGWNSPLHF
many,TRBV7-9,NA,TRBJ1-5,TGTGCCAGCAGCTTAAGTCAAGATCAGCCCCAGCATTTT,CASSLSQDQPQHF
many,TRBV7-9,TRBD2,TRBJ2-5,TGTGCCATCGCAGACCGGACTAGCGGGGGGTACCAAGAGACCCAGTACTTC,CAIADRTSGGYQETQYF
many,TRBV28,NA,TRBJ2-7,TGTGCCAGCAGTTTCCAAGCCTACGAGCAGTACTTC,CASSFQAYEQYF
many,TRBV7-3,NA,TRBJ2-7,TGTGCCAGCAGCTTAACCGAGGGCTTTGGGAAGGTCTCCTACGAGCAGTACTTC,CASSLTEGFGKVSYEQYF
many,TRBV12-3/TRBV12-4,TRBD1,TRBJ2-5,TGTGCCAGCAGTTCCCGGGACAGGGGAGAGACCCAGTACTTC,CASSSRDRGETQYF
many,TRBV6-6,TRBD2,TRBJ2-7,TGTGCCAGCAGTTACGGGACTAGCGGGTACTACGAGCAGTACTTC,CASSYGTSGYYEQYF
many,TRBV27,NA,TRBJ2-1,TGTGCCAGCAGTTTATGGGGGAGACCCCAGTTGGGGAATGAGCAGTTCTTC,CASSLWGRPQLGNEQFF
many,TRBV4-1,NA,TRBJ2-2,TGCGCCAGCAGCCAAGACCGACAGCAGTTGGGCACCGGGGAGCTGTTTTTT,CASSQDRQQLGTGELFF
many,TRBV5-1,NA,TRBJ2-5,TGCGCCAGCAGCTTGGACGGGGCCCAGGCGACCCAGTACTTC,CASSLDGAQATQYF
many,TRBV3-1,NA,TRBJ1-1,TGTGCCAGCAGCCAAGATTTGACATCGGAAGCTTTCTTT,CASSQDLTSEAFF
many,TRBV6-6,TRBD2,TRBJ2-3,TGTGCCAGTGCGGGAGGGGAAAGCACAGATACGCAGTATTTT,CASAGGESTDTQYF
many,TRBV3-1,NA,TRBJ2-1,TGTGCCAGCAGTCCTCAGGGGATTGAGCAGTTCTTC,CASSPQGIEQFF
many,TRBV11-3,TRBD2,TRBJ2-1,TGTGCCAGCAGCTCCCGGGGAGCGGGAGCCTACAATGAGCAGTTCTTC,CASSSRGAGAYNEQFF
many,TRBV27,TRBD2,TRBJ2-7,TGTGCCAGCAGTTCCGGGACTAGCGGGGGCCCCATTGTGGCTGGGCAGTACTTC,CASSSGTSGGPIVAGQYF
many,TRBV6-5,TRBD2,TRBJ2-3,TGTGCCAGCAGACAGACTAGCGGGCCGATTCGTACAGATACGCAGTATTTT,CASRQTSGPIRTDTQYF
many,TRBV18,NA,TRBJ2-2,TGTGCCAGCTCACCCCCGTCCACCGGGGAGCTGTTTTTT,CASSPPSTGELFF
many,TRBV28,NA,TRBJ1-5,TGTGCCAGCAGTTTACGGACAGTTAGCAATCAGCCCCAGCATTTT,CASSLRTVSNQPQHF
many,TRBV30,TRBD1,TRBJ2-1,TGTGCCTGTATGCCGGGACAGGGATCGTTCTTC,CACMPGQGSFF
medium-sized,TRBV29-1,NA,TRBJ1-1,TGCAGCGTTGAAGGAGGATTAGGTTTTCACACTGAAGCTTTCTTT,CSVEGGLGFHTEAFF
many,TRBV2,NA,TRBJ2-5,TGTGCCAGCAGTGAAGTTAGGGAGACCCAGTACTTC,CASSEVRETQYF
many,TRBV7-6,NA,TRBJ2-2,TGTGCCAGCAGCTTAGCGGGGAACGCCGGGGAGCTGTTTTTT,CASSLAGNAGELFF
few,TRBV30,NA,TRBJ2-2,TGTGCCTGGAGGCCCGTCGAGAGCGGGGAGCTGTTTTTT,CAWRPVESGELFF
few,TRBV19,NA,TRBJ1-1,TGTGCCACAAAACAAGGGGCGGCCACTGAAGCTTTCTTT,CATKQGAATEAFF
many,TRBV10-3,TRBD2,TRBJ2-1,TGTGCCATCAGTGAGTCGTCGGCGAGCGGGGACCACAATGAGCAGTTCTTC,CAISESSASGDHNEQFF
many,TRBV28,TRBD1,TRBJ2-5,TGTGCCAGCAGACCAGGGGGAGAGACCCAGTACTTC,CASRPGGETQYF
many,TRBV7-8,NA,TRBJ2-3,TGTGCCAGCAGCAGAACGGCTAATTTCGGCACAGATACGCAGTATTTT,CASSRTANFGTDTQYF
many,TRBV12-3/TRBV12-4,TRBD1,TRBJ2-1,TGTGCCAGCACCCAGCATCAGGGGGACAATGAGCAGTTCTTC,CASTQHQGDNEQFF
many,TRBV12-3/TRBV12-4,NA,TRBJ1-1,TGTGCCAGCAGTCGGCGAGGGAACACTGAAGCTTTCTTT,CASSRRGNTEAFF
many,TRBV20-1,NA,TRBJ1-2,TGCAGTGCCAGCGCCGGGACCAGACAAGGTGGCTACACCTTC,CSASAGTRQGGYTF
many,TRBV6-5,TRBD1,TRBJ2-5,TGTGCCAGCAGCCCCAAGGGACAGGGAGAGACCCAGTACTTC,CASSPKGQGETQYF
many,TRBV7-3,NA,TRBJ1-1,TGTGCCAGCAGCTTAATTGGAGGGCTTAATGAAGCTTTCTTT,CASSLIGGLNEAFF
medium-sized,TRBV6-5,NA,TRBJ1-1,TGTGCCAGCAGTTACTCGACAGATAACACTGAAGCTTTCTTT,CASSYSTDNTEAFF
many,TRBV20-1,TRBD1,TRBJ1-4,TGCAGTGCTCCAGGGGGAGTTAATGAAAAACTGTTTTTT,CSAPGGVNEKLFF
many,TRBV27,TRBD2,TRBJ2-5,TGTGCCAGCAGTTTGGGAGCGGGGGGTTGGGAGACCCAGTACTTC,CASSLGAGGWETQYF
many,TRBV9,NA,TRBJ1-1,TGTGCCAGCAGCCCCCTTCCGACAGCATCGAACACTGAAGCTTTCTTT,CASSPLPTASNTEAFF
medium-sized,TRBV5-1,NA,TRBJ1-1,TGCGCCAGCAACCCAAGAGGGGATGTGGACACTGAAGCTTTCTTT,CASNPRGDVDTEAFF
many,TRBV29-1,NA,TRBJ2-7,TGCAGCGTTGGGTCCGGCGCCCGAGCCTACGAGCAGTACTTC,CSVGSGARAYEQYF
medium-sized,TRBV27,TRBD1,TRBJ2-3,TGTGCCAGCAGTTTGGACAGGGGGCGCGGGACGCAGTATTTT,CASSLDRGRGTQYF
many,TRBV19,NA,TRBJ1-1,TGTGCCAGTAGGCCGCCAGGGTACACTGAAGCTTTCTTT,CASRPPGYTEAFF
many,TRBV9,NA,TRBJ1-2,TGTGCCAGCAGCGTCGGGCCTGTCTATGGCTACACCTTC,CASSVGPVYGYTF
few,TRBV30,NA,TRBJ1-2,TGTGCCTGGAGTGTACTAGGGGCTTATGGAGGCTACACCTTC,CAWSVLGAYGGYTF
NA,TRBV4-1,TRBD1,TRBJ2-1,TGCGCCAGCAGCCAGGCGGGACAGGGGTCCAATGAGCAGTTCTTC,CASSQAGQGSNEQFF
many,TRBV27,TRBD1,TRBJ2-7,TGTGCCAGCAGCCAGGGGACAGGGGTAGCCTACGAGCAGTACTTC,CASSQGTGVAYEQYF
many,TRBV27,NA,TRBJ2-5,TGTGCCAGCAGCATATGGGGAACTCGGGAGACCCAGTACTTC,CASSIWGTRETQYF
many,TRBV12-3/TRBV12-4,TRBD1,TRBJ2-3,TGTGCCAGCAGGACCCAAGGACAGGGGAAGGATACGCAGTATTTT,CASRTQGQGKDTQYF
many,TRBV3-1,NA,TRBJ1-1,TGTGCCAGCAGCCAAGGGGCCTATACGAACACTGAAGCTTTCTTT,CASSQGAYTNTEAFF
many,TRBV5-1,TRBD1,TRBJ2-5,TGCGCCAGCAGCCCTGGGACAGAAGAGACCCAGTACTTC,CASSPGTEETQYF
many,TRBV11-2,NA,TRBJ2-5,TGTGCCACTGGGAACGTGGAGACCCAGTACTTC,CATGNVETQYF
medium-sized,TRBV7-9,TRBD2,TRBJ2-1,TGTGCCAGCAGTTCTAGCGGCGAAAAAGATGAGCAGTTCTTC,CASSSSGEKDEQFF